These T cell receptor beta chains were read from a single sample in a study of long-term antiretroviral therapy in people with HIV. The table came from immunoSEQ multiplex PCR; TCRdb's copy has only in-frame clones and leaves some out. The table includes fewer than 35,000 clones, more than 95% detected once. The specimen was unsorted PBMCs, collected 6.9 years after starting antiretroviral therapy. Receptor source: a man between 25 and 39 years old with HIV. Each CDR3 is given with its conserved first and last residue. A D gene is named only where the DNA matches it firmly. Part of the rows lack a size; the others show once, few, many or a class for expanded clones.

>TRBV7-2|TRBD2|TRBJ2-2|NA
TGTGCCAGCAGCTTAGTAGTCGGGGGGGGACTCACCGGGGAGCTGTTTTTT
CASSLVVGGGLTGELFF
>TRBV19|NA|TRBJ1-5|NA
TGTGCCAGTAGGGTGGGGGATCGCAATCAGCCCCAGCATTTT
CASRVGDRNQPQHF
>TRBV11-1|NA|TRBJ2-7|NA
TGTGCCAGCAGCACCGACACCCTCGGGGGCTACGAGCAGTACTTC
CASSTDTLGGYEQYF
>TRBV18|TRBD1|TRBJ2-7|once
TGTGCCAGCTCACGGGACAGGGGTAGGTACGAGCAGTACTTC
CASSRDRGRYEQYF
>TRBV11-2|TRBD1|TRBJ2-2|NA
TGTGCCAGCAGCTCACGACAGGGTCCGAACACCGGGGAGCTGTTTTTT
CASSSRQGPNTGELFF
>TRBV7-2|NA|TRBJ2-1|NA
TGTGCCAGCAGTTTTAACGAGCAGTTCTTC
CASSFNEQFF
>TRBV29-1|TRBD2|TRBJ2-1|NA
TGCAGCGGATTAGCGGGGTATAAGAATGAGCAGTTCTTC
CSGLAGYKNEQFF
>TRBV4-3|NA|TRBJ2-7|NA
TGCGCCAGCAGCCCAGGGGTCCTATCCTACGAGCAGTACTTC
CASSPGVLSYEQYF
>TRBV11-3|NA|TRBJ2-3|NA
TGTGCCAGCAGCCCAGGGGCTCTAGGAGTCACAGATACGCAGTATTTT
CASSPGALGVTDTQYF
>TRBV7-3|TRBD1|TRBJ2-2|NA
TGTGCCAGCAGCCCGACAGGGTGGGCGAACACCGGGGAGCTGTTTTTT
CASSPTGWANTGELFF
>TRBV27|TRBD1|TRBJ2-7|NA
TGTGCCAGCAGCGCTACCGGGACAGGGTACTACGAGCAGTACTTC
CASSATGTGYYEQYF
>TRBV6-1|NA|TRBJ2-3|NA
TGTGCCAGCAGTGAAAAGTCTAACACTTGGTTCACAGATACGCAGTATTTT
CASSEKSNTWFTDTQYF
>TRBV10-1|NA|TRBJ2-3|once
TGCGCCAGCAGTGAGTCGTGCGGGCCAACAGATACGCAGTATTTT
CASSESCGPTDTQYF
>TRBV6-1|NA|TRBJ2-1|NA
TGTGCCAGCAGTGAATGGCCGCCCAATGAGCAGTTCTTC
CASSEWPPNEQFF
>TRBV7-6|NA|TRBJ2-2|NA
TGTGCCAGCAGCCGAGGGACCGACTACACCGGGGAGCTGTTTTTT
CASSRGTDYTGELFF
>TRBV19|NA|TRBJ2-5|NA
TGTGCCAGTAGTATTCCCACCCGCAGCGGCCAAGAGACCCAGTACTTC
CASSIPTRSGQETQYF
>TRBV4-1|TRBD2|TRBJ2-5|NA
TGCGCCAGCAGCCAGAAGACTAGCGGAGAGACCCAGTACTTC
CASSQKTSGETQYF
>TRBV5-1|TRBD2|TRBJ2-5|NA
TGCGCCAGCAGCTCGGGACTAGCGGGGGGGGAGACCCAGTACTTC
CASSSGLAGGETQYF
>TRBV7-2|NA|TRBJ1-1|NA
TGTGCCAGCAGCCCACTGACAGAGATGAACACTGAAGCTTTCTTT
CASSPLTEMNTEAFF
>TRBV7-2|TRBD1|TRBJ2-7|NA
TGTGCCAGCAGCGCCGGGACAGGCCTTTTCTACGAGCAGTACTTC
CASSAGTGLFYEQYF
>TRBV7-3|NA|TRBJ1-1|NA
TGTGCCGGAGGAAGTCAAGCTTTCTTT
CAGGSQAFF
>TRBV6-5|NA|TRBJ2-5|NA
TGTGCCAGCAGTTACTCGACTGGGGTAGGGGAGACCCAGTACTTC
CASSYSTGVGETQYF
>TRBV6-6|NA|TRBJ1-2|NA
TGTGCCAGCAGTTACTCGAATTCAGACGGCATCTCCACCTTC
CASSYSNSDGISTF
>TRBV9|TRBD2|TRBJ2-5|once
TGTGCCAGCAGCGCAGCGGGGGGCTTCCAAGAGACCCAGTACTTC
CASSAAGGFQETQYF
>TRBV27|NA|TRBJ2-1|once
TGTGCCAGCAGTTTAAGAGGGCAGAGCAATGAGCAGTTCTTC
CASSLRGQSNEQFF
>TRBV9|TRBD2|TRBJ2-1|NA
TGTGCCAGCAGCGTGGACGCCTCGGGACTAGCGGTATACAATGAGCAGTTCTTC
CASSVDASGLAVYNEQFF